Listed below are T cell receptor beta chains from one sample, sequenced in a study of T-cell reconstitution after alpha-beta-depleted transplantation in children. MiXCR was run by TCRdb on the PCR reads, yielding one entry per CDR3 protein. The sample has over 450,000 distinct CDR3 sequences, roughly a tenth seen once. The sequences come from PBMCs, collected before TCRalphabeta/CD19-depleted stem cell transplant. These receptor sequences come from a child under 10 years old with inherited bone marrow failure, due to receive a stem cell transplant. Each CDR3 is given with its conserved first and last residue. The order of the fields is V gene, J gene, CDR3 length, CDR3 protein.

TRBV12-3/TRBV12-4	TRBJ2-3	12	CASSLAGTKQYF
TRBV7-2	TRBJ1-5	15	CASSSDSSGNQPQHF
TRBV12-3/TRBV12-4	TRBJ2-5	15	CASSPLGSKAETQYF
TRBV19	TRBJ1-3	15	CATNRDGRSGNTIYF
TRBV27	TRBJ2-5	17	CASSLIGRGDREETQYF
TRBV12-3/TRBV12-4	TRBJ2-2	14	CALGREGVTGELFF
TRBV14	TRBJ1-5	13	CASSQGEGQPQHF
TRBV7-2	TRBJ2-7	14	CASSFLGGGGEQYF
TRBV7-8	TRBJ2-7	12	CASVGDSYEQYF
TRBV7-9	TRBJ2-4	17	CASSLEGARVAKNIQYF
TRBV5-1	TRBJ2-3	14	CASSSHRGRDTQYF
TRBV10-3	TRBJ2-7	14	CAISESMGLYEQYF
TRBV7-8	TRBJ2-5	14	CASSLKGGAETQYF
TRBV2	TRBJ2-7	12	CASSDSYYEQYF
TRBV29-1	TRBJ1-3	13	CSVETSNGNTIYF
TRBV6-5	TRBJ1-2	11	CAVTGGSGYTF
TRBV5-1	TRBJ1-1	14	CASSLIGQTTEAFF
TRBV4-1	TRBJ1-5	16	CASSQDRGLGNQPQHF
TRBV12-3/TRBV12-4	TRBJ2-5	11	CASSSIETQYF
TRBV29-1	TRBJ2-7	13	CSALLPLHIEQYF